This TCR beta chain is drawn from a study of vaccination effects on CD4 cells after COVID-19. Study context: Two recovered convalescent patients were sampled 16 days and one week pre-vaccination. The study's findings and limits: Few convalescent patients were studied, and early post-infection samples were lacking.

Method: immunoSEQ multiplex PCR; TCRdb's copy keeps in-frame clones and lacks some. The sample yields nearly 45,000 clones, approximately 77% seen once. After expansion with viral peptide pools in the ViraFEST assay, antigen-specific CD4+ T cells were sequenced. CD4+ T cell isolation took place after about 11 days of culture. The individual was infected with SARS-CoV-2 between March and December 2020, as confirmed by PCR. A few million PBMC were seeded per well and grown in the presence of roughly 10 IU/ml IL-2 and around 11 ug/ml peptides. Researchers swapped half the medium for IL-2 medium on both days 3 and 7. CDR3 length: 12 residues. The V and J ends lost 3 bases and 5 bases respectively, with 7 bases between them. Germline V lookup: CDR1 KGHSH, CDR2 LQKENI. Comment on this clone: The antigen is unknown.

This specimen consisted of CD4+ T cells from PBMCs cultured with a peptide pool, obtained before COVID-19 vaccination. This clonotype was sampled from a human donor who had a prior SARS-CoV-2 infection. This chain connects TRBV18 to TRBJ2-5; D gene ambiguous. This CDR3 is CASSPGAETQYF. The CDR3 DNA reads as TGTGCCAGCTCACCCGGAGCGGAGACCCAGTACTTC.